This is a list of T cell receptor beta chains from one sample in a study of T cells in localized non-small cell lung cancer. This table comes from immunoSEQ multiplex PCR, and its TCRdb copy is limited to in-frame clones, with some not included. The data hold about 78,000 clones, with about four fifths observed a single time. The sequenced sample was peripheral blood, obtained before any cancer treatment. These receptors originate from a man aged 35 to 69 with stage I lung adenocarcinoma. The CDR3 runs from the conserved cysteine through the conserved F or W. The D gene is left open where the match is weak. Clone sizes are given selectively: once, few, many, or a class where the clone is expanded.

v_gene	d_gene	abundance	j_gene	CDR3aa	CDR3nt
TRBV9	NA	NA	TRBJ1-6	CASSVEPFSYNSPLHF	TGTGCCAGCAGCGTAGAACCGTTCTCCTATAATTCACCCCTCCACTTT
TRBV7-9	NA	NA	TRBJ2-1	CASSLVPYNEQFF	TGTGCCAGCAGCTTAGTCCCTTACAATGAGCAGTTCTTC
TRBV4-2	TRBD2	NA	TRBJ2-1	CASSQDMRGLAGVNEQFF	TGTGCCAGCAGCCAAGACATGCGGGGACTAGCGGGAGTCAATGAGCAGTTCTTC
TRBV7-2	NA	once	TRBJ2-7	CASTPGGPAYEQYF	TGTGCCAGCACCCCCGGGGGACCAGCCTACGAGCAGTACTTC
TRBV11-2	NA	NA	TRBJ2-3	CASSPTGRADTQYF	TGTGCCAGCAGCCCGACAGGGAGGGCAGATACGCAGTATTTT
TRBV6-5	TRBD2	NA	TRBJ2-7	CASSYSASGVPHEQYF	TGTGCCAGCAGTTACTCGGCTAGCGGAGTCCCTCACGAGCAGTACTTC
TRBV6-6	NA	NA	TRBJ2-1	CASTPRALSGEQFF	TGTGCCAGCACCCCTCGGGCATTATCGGGTGAGCAGTTCTTC
TRBV19	NA	once	TRBJ2-7	CASSFQSRGYYEQYF	TGTGCCAGTAGTTTCCAGTCAAGGGGGTACTACGAGCAGTACTTC
TRBV28	NA	NA	TRBJ2-5	CASSLLGQETQYF	TGTGCCAGCAGTTTACTAGGTCAAGAGACCCAGTACTTC
TRBV27	TRBD1	NA	TRBJ2-7	CASSLLGTDYEQYF	TGTGCCAGCAGTTTATTGGGGACAGACTACGAGCAGTACTTC
TRBV27	NA	NA	TRBJ2-1	CASSLSEVAYNEQFF	TGTGCCAGCAGTTTATCGGAGGTCGCCTACAATGAGCAGTTCTTC
TRBV27	NA	NA	TRBJ2-7	CASSLLGGGSREQYF	TGTGCCAGCAGTTTATTAGGTGGGGGATCGAGGGAGCAGTACTTC
TRBV19	TRBD1	medium-sized	TRBJ1-2	CASSATGGVYGYTF	TGTGCCAGTAGCGCGACAGGGGGGGTCTATGGCTACACCTTC
TRBV6-5	NA	NA	TRBJ2-1	CASSYSTYNEQFF	TGTGCCAGCAGTTACTCGACCTACAATGAGCAGTTCTTC
TRBV28	TRBD1	NA	TRBJ2-7	CASRRQGYSYEQYF	TGTGCCAGCAGGAGACAGGGTTACTCCTACGAGCAGTACTTC
TRBV14	NA	NA	TRBJ2-1	CASSQGYSRLSEQFF	TGTGCCAGCAGCCAAGGATACAGCCGCTTAAGTGAGCAGTTCTTC
TRBV7-6	NA	NA	TRBJ1-4	CASSWYAGEKLFF	TGTGCCAGCAGCTGGTATGCCGGGGAAAAACTGTTTTTT
TRBV2	TRBD1	NA	TRBJ1-2	CASSATPGTGGVYGYTF	TGTGCCAGCAGTGCTACCCCCGGGACAGGGGGTGTCTATGGCTACACCTTC
TRBV5-1	NA	NA	TRBJ2-3	CASSLDRMRNTDTQYF	TGCGCCAGCAGCTTGGATCGTATGCGGAACACAGATACGCAGTATTTT
TRBV4-1	TRBD2	NA	TRBJ2-7	CASSHPGLARGEGKNEQYF	TGCGCCAGCAGCCACCCGGGACTAGCACGAGGGGAAGGGAAGAACGAGCAGTACTTC
TRBV11-2	NA	NA	TRBJ1-4	CASIGAWEEGLFF	TGTGCCAGCATAGGGGCGTGGGAGGAAGGACTGTTTTTT
TRBV5-1	TRBD1	NA	TRBJ2-3	CASSRRGQSTDTQYF	TGCGCCAGCAGCCGCAGGGGACAGAGCACAGATACGCAGTATTTT
TRBV6-6	NA	NA	TRBJ1-6	CASSYLSQEGSPLHF	TGTGCCAGCAGTTACTTGTCCCAGGAGGGGTCACCCCTCCACTTT
TRBV4-1	TRBD2	NA	TRBJ2-2	CASFGQRGNTGELFF	TGCGCCAGTTTCGGCCAGCGGGGGAACACCGGGGAGCTGTTTTTT
TRBV2	NA	NA	TRBJ1-2	CASRNKETDKFYGYTF	TGTGCCAGCAGAAACAAGGAGACAGATAAATTCTATGGCTACACCTTC
TRBV6-5	NA	NA	TRBJ2-2	CASSYVLFTGELFF	TGTGCCAGCAGTTACGTACTTTTCACCGGGGAGCTGTTTTTT
TRBV10-1	TRBD1	NA	TRBJ1-6	CASSESVRDRVWDSYNSPLHF	TGCGCCAGCAGTGAGTCGGTTCGGGACAGGGTTTGGGACTCCTATAATTCACCCCTCCACTTT
TRBV29-1	NA	NA	TRBJ2-1	CSVDLARSYNEQFF	TGCAGCGTTGATTTGGCCAGATCTTACAATGAGCAGTTCTTC
TRBV18	TRBD2	NA	TRBJ2-7	CASSQLAASPYEQYF	TGTGCCAGCTCACAACTAGCGGCCTCTCCGTACGAGCAGTACTTC
TRBV5-1	TRBD1	NA	TRBJ2-3	CASRYGQGTDTQYF	TGCGCCAGCAGGTACGGACAGGGGACAGATACGCAGTATTTT
TRBV2	NA	NA	TRBJ1-4	CASSTDGGNEKLFF	TGTGCCAGCAGTACGGACGGGGGGAATGAAAAACTGTTTTTT
TRBV11-1	NA	NA	TRBJ1-2	CASSPGAGPKFYGYTF	TGTGCCAGCAGCCCGGGCGCAGGACCCAAATTCTATGGCTACACCTTC
TRBV27	NA	few	TRBJ2-5	CASSSGGVAQETQYF	TGTGCCAGCAGTTCTGGCGGGGTCGCCCAAGAGACCCAGTACTTC
TRBV5-5	NA	few	TRBJ1-1	CASSPLFEGLGTEAFF	TGTGCCAGCAGCCCCCTTTTTGAGGGATTGGGCACTGAAGCTTTCTTT
TRBV2	NA	once	TRBJ2-2	CASTLSGSVTGELFF	TGTGCCAGCACGTTATCAGGGTCGGTGACCGGGGAGCTGTTTTTT
TRBV30	NA	NA	TRBJ1-6	CAWGRQRPPLHF	TGTGCCTGGGGCCGACAAAGACCACCCCTCCACTTT
TRBV11-2	NA	NA	TRBJ2-6	CASSLDHSGANVLTF	TGTGCCAGCAGCTTAGACCACTCTGGGGCCAACGTCCTGACTTTC
TRBV29-1	NA	NA	TRBJ2-3	CSVTGVTDTQYF	TGCAGCGTAACCGGGGTCACAGATACGCAGTATTTT
TRBV5-1	NA	NA	TRBJ2-7	CASSFETPTYEQYF	TGCGCCAGCAGCTTCGAGACTCCCACCTACGAGCAGTACTTC